This T cell receptor (beta chain) was obtained from a study of blood T cell repertoires in COVID-19. At the level of the study: PBMCs, B-cell-depleted T cells, or T cells were the source of the cDNA or gDNA that made up the material.

Those who participated ranged in age from roughly 18 to 90 years and resided in approximately 23 US areas. Cohort placement rested on clinical history that participants reported themselves. This CDR3 is built from 15 residues. CDR1 is SGHNT and CDR2 is YYREEE in the germline V gene (reference sequence). The V and J ends lost 1 base and 6 bases respectively, with 14 bases between them. Per the authors' pipeline: Amplification of reference gene primers provided the estimated nucleated cell counts. The table came from immunoSEQ multiplex PCR; TCRdb's copy has only in-frame clones and leaves some out. The V and J calls and the clone size are those of that table, but D and trimming were determined from the DNA. In the table there are around 160,000 clones, 70% to 90% of which are singletons.

The specimen sequenced was PBMCs or T cells enriched from blood (not recorded which). The receptor's source is a man aged 35-49 years who had recovered from COVID-19. The rearrangement joins TRBV5-4 to TRBJ2-1; no definite D call. CDR3 DNA sequence: TGTGCCAGCAGCTTGACGAGTAATTCTTTCAATGAGCAGTTCTTC. Protein: CASSLTSNSFNEQFF.